The 16 T cell receptor beta chains listed next were all sequenced from one sample in a study of identical twins. TCRdb re-called the 5' RACE reads through MiXCR, storing one row per CDR3 protein. This table has 690,000 or so distinct CDR3 sequences, approximately 9% appearing once. These records were also assigned to another study, of yellow fever vaccine responses in identical twins.

The sample taken for sequencing was PBMCs. The receptors were gathered from a woman aged 18-29 years in good health.

Only a few counts were recorded for this clonotype. The rearrangement uses TRBV6-2 or TRBV6-3 and TRBJ2-5; D is possibly TRBD2 (5 bases). Germline CDR1 is MNHEY and CDR2 is SVGEGT. The CDR3 spans 16 residues. The V and J ends lost 2 bases and 5 bases respectively, with 18 bases between them. The CDR3 spells CASSYPYTARGETQYF. CDR3 sequence (DNA): TGTGCCAGCAGTTACCCCTACACGGCGCGCGGGGAGACCCAGTACTTC.

Here the CDR3 DNA reads TGTGCCACCAGTGAGGACAGGGGGTCCGACACCGGGGAGCTGTTTTTT. Its protein product is CATSEDRGSDTGELFF. This sequence joins TRBV24-1 and TRBJ2-2; 10 bases map to TRBD1. V trimming: 4 bases; J trimming: 3 bases; junction bases outside the gene matches: 4. The germline CDR1 and CDR2 sequences are KGHDR and SFDVKD. The CDR3 has 16 residues.

The CDR3 DNA reads TGTGCCAGCAGTTACCACGGGACTAGCGGGGATGTTTGGTACAATGAGCAGTTCTTC. Protein: CASSYHGTSGDVWYNEQFF. This chain connects TRBV6-5 to TRBJ2-1; 13 bases align to TRBD2. The trim removed 2 bases at V and 4 bases at J, leaving 11 bases unmatched. The germline V gene has CDR1 MNHEY and CDR2 SVGAGI. This CDR3 is built from 19 residues.

The chain recombines TRBV7-2 with TRBJ2-1; 10 bases line up with TRBD2. The CDR3 extends over 15 amino acids. Trimming at V came to 1 base and at J to 7 bases, leaving 4 bases not matched to a gene. From germline, CDR1 is SGHTA and CDR2 FQGNSA. The DNA of the CDR3 is TGTGCCAGCAGCTTAGGGCCTAGCGGGGGTAATGAGCAGTTCTTC. Amino acid sequence: CASSLGPSGGNEQFF. The variable domain in full, with the rest retrieved from reference TRBV7-2 and TRBJ2-1, is GAGVSQSPSNKVTEKGKDVELRCDPISGHTALYWYRQSLGQGLEFLIYFQGNSAPDKSGLPSDRFSAERTGGSVSTLTIQRTQQEDSAVYLCASSLGPSGGNEQFFGPGTRLTVL.

This clonotype was seen a handful of times. The V gene is TRBV29-1, the J gene TRBJ1-2, with 7 bases fitting TRBD1. V shed 7 bases and J 7 bases; nucleotides not matched to a gene: 12. Germline V lookup: CDR1 SQVTM, CDR2 ANQGSEA. CDR3 length: 13 amino acids. Here the CDR3 reads CSGWDSLGSGYTF. Here the CDR3 DNA reads TGCAGCGGCTGGGACAGTTTAGGGTCTGGCTACACCTTC.

This chain links TRBV25-1 with TRBJ2-7; 7 positions match TRBD2. The junction had 14 bases not matched to a gene; V was cut back by 5 bases and J by 7 bases. The V gene's germline CDR1 is MGHDK and CDR2 SYGVNS. The CDR3 runs to 15 residues. The CDR3: CASSSLSGGSSEQYF. The CDR3 DNA reads as TGTGCCAGCAGTTCCCTTTCGGGAGGCTCTAGTGAGCAGTACTTC.

The genes are TRBV20-1 and TRBJ1-5; D not certain. With 0 bases removed from V and 2 bases from J, the gap between germline ends came to 11 bases. CDR3 length: 15 amino acids. CDR1 and CDR2 from the germline V gene are DFQATT and SNEGSKA (reference sequence). The CDR3 coding sequence is TGCAGTGCTAGAGAGGACCCGGCGGGCAATCAGCCCCAGCATTTT. Amino acids: CSAREDPAGNQPQHF.

The rearrangement links TRBV18 to TRBJ2-1; D possibly matches TRBD1 or TRBD2 (5 bases each). Per the germline V gene, CDR1 is KGHSH and CDR2 is LQKENI. Trimming took off 1 base at V and 3 bases at J, with 16 bases between the two ends. This CDR3 has 17 amino acids. The CDR3 sequence: CASSPLYGGVGYNEQFF. The CDR3 DNA reads TGTGCCAGCTCACCACTGTATGGGGGAGTTGGCTACAATGAGCAGTTCTTC.

Many counts were recorded for this clonotype. The chain employs TRBV7-3 and TRBJ1-2, with a weak D call TRBD1 (5 bases). Trimming removed 1 base at V and 7 bases at J, with 19 bases between. The germline V gene encodes CDR1 SGHTA and CDR2 FQGTGA. This CDR3 comprises 16 residues. DNA of the CDR3: TGTGCCAGCAGCTTAAGCGCAGGGAGTACCAGCGGTGGCTACACCTTC. This gives the protein CASSLSAGSTSGGYTF.

This clonotype has a handful of counts. The CDR3 coding sequence is TGTGCTGGGGAGGGGGCGGAGGATACGCAGTATTTT. Translating it yields CAGEGAEDTQYF. The V gene is TRBV7-9, the J gene TRBJ2-3; D may be TRBD1 or TRBD2 (7 bases each). The CDR3 runs 12 residues. Per germline, CDR1 SEHNR and CDR2 FQNEAQ (reference sequence). Variable domain in full (rest from reference TRBV7-9 and TRBJ2-3): DTGVSQNPRHKITKRGQNVTFRCDPISEHNRLYWYRQTLGQGPEFLTYFQNEAQLEKSRLLSDRFSAERPKGSFSTLEIQRTEQGDSAMYLCAGEGAEDTQYFGPGTRLTVL.

The sample holds a few counts of this clonotype. The genes are TRBV7-2 and TRBJ2-2, with 8 bases identical to TRBD2. The J segment lost 5 bases and the V segment lost 1 base, leaving 9 bases of the junction unmatched. The CDR3 has 17 residues. Germline V gives CDR1 SGHTA, CDR2 FQGNSA. The CDR3 sequence: CASSLVGSGRVTGELFF. In DNA, the CDR3 is TGTGCCAGCAGCTTAGTTGGCAGCGGGAGAGTTACCGGGGAGCTGTTTTTT.

CDR3 amino acids: CASSEPYNEQFF. The CDR3 nucleotides read TGTGCCAGCAGTGAACCCTACAATGAGCAGTTCTTC. The V gene is TRBV6-1, the J gene TRBJ2-1; unclear D gene. In germline, CDR1 is MNHNS, CDR2 SASEGT. V was shortened by 2 bases and J by 2 bases, with 1 base between the two germline ends. The CDR3 extends over 12 amino acids.

The CDR3 coding sequence is TGCGCCAGCAGCAAGGGACTTACCGGGGAGACCCAGTACTTC. It translates to CASSKGLTGETQYF. The chain uses TRBV5-1 and TRBJ2-5; D possibly corresponds to TRBD2 (6 bases). V dropped 4 bases and J dropped 5 bases, with 15 bases sitting between them. CDR1 and CDR2 from the germline V gene are SGHRS and YFSETQ. The CDR3 totals 14 residues.

This clonotype was recorded many times. V usage is TRBV6-4 and J usage is TRBJ2-3; 7 positions match TRBD2. There are 15 residues in the CDR3. V gave up 0 bases and J gave up 0 bases; unmatched junction bases: 0. CDR1 is MRHNA and CDR2 is SNTAGT in the germline V gene. The DNA of the CDR3 is TGTGCCAGCAGTGACTCAGCGGGAAGCACAGATACGCAGTATTTT. Residues: CASSDSAGSTDTQYF.

This clonotype has at least ten counts. The chain has TRBV20-1 and TRBJ1-5; D might be TRBD1 (6 bases). This CDR3 is 17 amino acids long. Germline values: CDR1 DFQATT, CDR2 SNEGSKA (reference sequence). Trimming cost V 3 bases and J 0 bases, with 18 bases left between them. CDR3 DNA sequence: TGCAGTGCTAGCCTTGGACAGCGGACTCATAGCAATCAGCCCCAGCATTTT. It codes for CSASLGQRTHSNQPQHF.

The rearrangement joins TRBV6-5 to TRBJ1-1; TRBD1 might be the D (5 bases). There are 15 residues in the CDR3. Trimming took 2 bases from V and 4 from J, leaving 14 bases between them. The germline gives CDR1 MNHEY, CDR2 SVGAGI. CDR3 protein: CASSYQHFGATEAFF. The CDR3 region has the DNA TGTGCCAGCAGTTACCAGCATTTCGGGGCCACTGAAGCTTTCTTT.